Below, 13 T cell receptor beta chains from the same sample are listed, as sequenced in a study of CD8 T cells in ankylosing spondylitis. TCRdb processed the 5' RACE reads anew with MiXCR; each CDR3 protein has one entry. The table has 200,000 to 250,000 distinct CDR3 sequences, approximately 12% seen once; the top ten hold roughly 6.8%. Sequenced input: blood, either unsorted or a sorted T cell fraction (not recorded which). The source is a male donor with ankylosing spondylitis or in good health (not recorded which).

This clonotype has at least ten counts. This rearrangement joins TRBV5-1 to TRBJ2-7; D uncertain. Looked up from germline, CDR1 is SGHRS and CDR2 is YFSETQ. The CDR3 has 13 residues. V was clipped by 0 bases and J by 2 bases, with 6 bases between them. This CDR3 is CASSLAAAYEQYF. The CDR3 bases are TGCGCCAGCAGCTTGGCCGCGGCCTACGAGCAGTACTTC.

The gene calls are TRBV20-1 and TRBJ1-1; D is uncertain. The germline V gene has CDR1 DFQATT and CDR2 SNEGSKA (reference sequence). The CDR3 totals 16 residues. V dropped 6 bases and J dropped 0 bases, with 20 bases sitting between them. The CDR3 here is CSASVPGPKMNTEAFF. DNA of the CDR3: TGCAGTGCATCAGTGCCCGGGCCTAAAATGAACACTGAAGCTTTCTTT.

A few counts support this clonotype. The CDR3 DNA follows: TGTGCCAGCAATAAGGGGGGGCGTCAATCGGATACGCAGTATTTT. This encodes CASNKGGRQSDTQYF. The rearrangement links TRBV2 to TRBJ2-3; a weak D match, TRBD2 (7 bases). The V end lost 7 bases, the J end lost 6 bases, and 20 bases lay between the germline ends. The CDR3 has 15 residues. The germline V gene encodes CDR1 SNHLY and CDR2 FYNNEI.

This clonotype was observed a handful of times. This chain links TRBV29-1 with TRBJ2-6; no clear D. The CDR3 runs to 15 residues. The germline CDR1 and CDR2 sequences are SQVTM and ANQGSEA. Trimming removed 0 bases at V and 4 bases at J, with 10 bases between. CDR3 DNA sequence: TGCAGCGTTGAAGATCCGACTTCCGGGGCCAACGTCCTGACTTTC. Its protein is CSVEDPTSGANVLTF.

The chain uses TRBV7-2 and TRBJ1-1; TRBD1 matches 10 bases. The CDR3 is 15 amino acids. Germline V gene sequence: CDR1 SGHTA, CDR2 FQGNSA. V shed 8 bases and J 4 bases; nucleotides not matched to a gene: 10. CDR3 coding DNA: TGTGCCAGCGAATTGGGACAGGGGATCGGCACTGAAGCTTTCTTT. Translated: CASELGQGIGTEAFF. Variable domain in full (rest from reference TRBV7-2 and TRBJ1-1): GAGVSQSPSNKVTEKGKDVELRCDPISGHTALYWYRQSLGQGLEFLIYFQGNSAPDKSGLPSDRFSAERTGGSVSTLTIQRTQQEDSAVYLCASELGQGIGTEAFFGQGTRLTVV.

This clonotype was seen many times. The chain links TRBV29-1 to TRBJ2-3, with D unresolved. The CDR3 has 11 residues. V was shortened by 3 bases and J by 0 bases, with 1 base between the two germline ends. Germline V lookup: CDR1 SQVTM, CDR2 ANQGSEA. The CDR3 region has the DNA TGCAGCGTTGATAGCACAGATACGCAGTATTTT. As protein: CSVDSTDTQYF.

The chain carries TRBV7-6 and TRBJ2-7; the D is unclear. CDR1 is SGHVS and CDR2 is FNYEAQ in the germline V gene. This CDR3 contains 14 residues. V lost 2 bases, J lost 2 bases, and 10 bases lay in between. The CDR3 here is CASSLQDGPYEQYF. The CDR3 nucleotides read TGTGCCAGCAGCTTACAGGACGGACCCTACGAGCAGTACTTC.

The chain links TRBV7-9 to TRBJ2-3; D remains unclear. From germline, CDR1 is SEHNR and CDR2 FQNEAQ (reference sequence). V lost 7 bases to trimming and J lost 0 bases, with 8 bases between them. The length of the CDR3 is 13 residues. The CDR3 sequence is CASTEASTDTQYF. In nucleotides, the CDR3 is TGTGCCAGCACCGAAGCTAGCACAGATACGCAGTATTTT.

This clonotype has a count of ten or more. CDR3: CSVEDRLAGKEYEQYF. The CDR3, as DNA: TGCAGCGTTGAAGATCGGTTAGCGGGGAAAGAATACGAGCAGTACTTC. The V and J genes are TRBV29-1 and TRBJ2-7, with 8 bases matching TRBD2. The trim removed 0 bases at V and 4 bases at J, leaving 11 bases unmatched. The germline V gene has CDR1 SQVTM and CDR2 ANQGSEA. This CDR3 has 16 amino acids.

This clonotype was detected ten times or more. This chain uses TRBV6-5 with TRBJ2-1; 8 bases agree with TRBD2. J was trimmed by 5 bases and V by 0 bases; bases with no gene match: 12. The CDR3 runs 18 residues. Germline CDR1 reads MNHEY; CDR2 reads SVGAGI. Written as DNA, the CDR3 is TGTGCCAGCAGTTACTCGAGAAGGGCAGCGGGAGCGAACAATGAGCAGTTCTTC. Translated: CASSYSRRAAGANNEQFF.

This clonotype appeared many times. This chain connects TRBV12-3 or TRBV12-4 to TRBJ2-7; D not certain. The CDR3 has 12 amino acids. V was trimmed by 6 bases and J by 3 bases, leaving 9 bases between them. The chain's CDR3 is CASSHDNYEQYF. CDR3 sequence (DNA): TGTGCCAGCAGCCACGACAACTACGAGCAGTACTTC.

The sample holds many counts of this clonotype. The J gene is TRBJ1-2, the V gene TRBV27; D not resolved. The CDR3 spans 14 residues. Germline V gives CDR1 MNHEY, CDR2 SMNVEV (reference sequence). Trimming removed 4 bases at V and 8 bases at J, with 17 bases between. CDR3: CASSSTLPGKGYTF. CDR3 DNA sequence: TGTGCCAGCAGTTCAACCCTTCCGGGAAAGGGCTACACCTTC.

The J gene is TRBJ1-6, the V gene TRBV28; D not certain. The CDR3 sequence is 15 residues long. The V and J ends lost 3 bases and 1 base respectively, with 7 bases between them. Germline CDR1 and CDR2: MDHEN and SYDVKM. This CDR3 reads CASSFAGSYNSPLHF. DNA of the CDR3: TGTGCCAGCAGTTTCGCCGGGTCCTATAATTCACCCCTCCACTTT.